The 26 T cell receptor beta chains below were found in one sample sequenced in a study of Tregs in tolerant kidney transplant recipients. Clones were read by immunoSEQ multiplex PCR, and TCRdb kept only the in-frame ones, dropping some. The table lists about 69,000 clones, 85% to 90% of them singletons. The sequenced sample was CD4+ T cells from blood, obtained before the transplant. All receptors derive from a human donor who received a combined kidney and bone marrow transplant.

The chain links TRBV11-1 to TRBJ1-4; D is perhaps TRBD1 (6 bases). The ends were cut back, 0 bases at V and 7 bases at J, with 12 bases in the middle. There are 15 residues in the CDR3. Germline V gives CDR1 SGHAT, CDR2 FQDESV (reference sequence). The CDR3 sequence: CASSLATGSGEKLFF. CDR3 nucleotide sequence: TGTGCCAGCAGCTTAGCGACAGGAAGCGGTGAAAAACTGTTTTTT.

This chain links TRBV28 with TRBJ2-1, with TRBD2 matching 9 bases. This CDR3 has 15 residues. The V and J ends lost 7 bases and 1 base, in that order; junction bases with no gene match: 5. From germline, CDR1 is MDHEN and CDR2 SYDVKM. The CDR3 sequence is CASKSSGRSYNEQFF. The CDR3 region has the DNA TGTGCCAGCAAAAGTAGCGGGAGATCCTACAATGAGCAGTTCTTC.

The chain is built from TRBV2 and TRBJ2-2; D is possibly TRBD1 (5 bases). Trimming took 8 bases from V and 3 from J, leaving 13 bases between them. Germline V gives CDR1 SNHLY, CDR2 FYNNEI. This CDR3 region has 14 residues. For the CDR3, the DNA is TGTGCCAGCCTAACGACAGTCGACACCGGGGAGCTGTTTTTT. The encoded protein is CASLTTVDTGELFF.

This clone was seen only once. The chain carries TRBV7-9 and TRBJ1-1; a possible D gene is TRBD1 (5 bases). CDR1 and CDR2 from the germline V gene are SEHNR and FQNEAQ (reference sequence). Trimming removed 3 bases from V and 1 base from J, with 6 bases in between. The length of the CDR3 is 13 residues. The CDR3 loop is CASSLTENTEAFF. The CDR3 DNA follows: TGTGCCAGCAGCTTGACAGAGAACACTGAAGCTTTCTTT.

The chain links TRBV28 to TRBJ2-7; TRBD1 aligns across 8 bases. J gave up 7 bases and V 4 bases, and 15 bases lay outside the gene matches. The germline V gene has CDR1 MDHEN and CDR2 SYDVKM. The CDR3 spans 16 residues. This chain's CDR3 is CASSSPETGASGEQYF. CDR3 bases: TGTGCCAGCAGTTCCCCCGAGACAGGGGCCTCTGGTGAGCAGTACTTC.

The chain couples TRBV28 to TRBJ2-1; D is uncertain. Germline CDR1 and CDR2: MDHEN and SYDVKM. This CDR3 has 12 residues. V was pared by 2 bases and J by 10 bases, with 9 bases between. The DNA of the CDR3 is TGTGCCAGCAGTTTACCGCATCGGGAGCAGTTCTTC. It encodes CASSLPHREQFF.

The V gene is TRBV5-1, the J gene TRBJ2-6; unclear D gene. Germline CDR1 and CDR2: SGHRS and YFSETQ. The V end was cut by 0 bases, the J end by 0 bases, with 16 bases between. The CDR3 runs 19 residues. CDR3 region: CASSLAQESSSSGANVLTF. The CDR3 DNA is TGCGCCAGCAGCTTGGCACAAGAATCGTCCTCCTCTGGGGCCAACGTCCTGACTTTC.

The genes are TRBV14 and TRBJ2-3, with TRBD2 identical over 9 bases. Germline CDR1 and CDR2: SGHDN and FVKESK. Trimming at V came to 2 bases and at J to 3 bases, leaving 3 bases not matched to a gene. The CDR3 has 15 amino acids. The CDR3 here is CASSQLAGTTDTQYF. CDR3 nucleotides: TGTGCCAGCAGCCAACTAGCGGGGACGACAGATACGCAGTATTTT.

V gene TRBV27 combines with J gene TRBJ2-7; 10 nucleotides align to TRBD2. Losses at the gene ends were 0 bases for V and 6 bases for J; bases not matched to a gene: 5. Germline CDR1 and CDR2: MNHEY and SMNVEV (reference sequence). The CDR3 contains 15 residues. Here the CDR3 reads CASSLSLAGAREQYF. The DNA for the CDR3 is TGTGCCAGCAGTTTATCGCTAGCGGGAGCGCGCGAGCAGTACTTC.

The V call is TRBV6-5, the J call TRBJ1-1, with 9 bases fitting TRBD1. The CDR3 loop spans 15 amino acids. Per the germline V gene, CDR1 is MNHEY and CDR2 is SVGAGI. With 10 bases clipped from V and 4 bases from J, the junction kept 13 bases outside the gene matches. The CDR3 DNA sequence: TGTGCCACCACCCGCCCGGGACAGGGCGTCACTGAAGCTTTCTTT. This translates into CATTRPGQGVTEAFF.

This clone showed up just once. V and J are TRBV27 and TRBJ2-7; maybe TRBD1 (6 bases). CDR3 length: 14 residues. CDR1 and CDR2 from the germline V gene are MNHEY and SMNVEV (reference sequence). V was trimmed by 5 bases and J by 1 base, leaving 12 bases between them. CDR3 bases: TGTGCCAGCAGTCCCCGACAGGATTCCTACGAGCAGTACTTC. Residues: CASSPRQDSYEQYF.

The table lists this clone with a few counts. The chain uses TRBV28 and TRBJ2-7, with D unclear. The CDR3 sequence is 13 residues long. V lost 4 bases and J lost 6, with 13 bases in between. The germline V gene encodes CDR1 MDHEN and CDR2 SYDVKM. The CDR3 nucleotides are TGTGCCAGCAGTTCTGGAGATCCTGGCGAGCAGTACTTC. It yields the protein CASSSGDPGEQYF.

The V gene is TRBV11-3, the J gene TRBJ2-1; 9 positions agree with TRBD1. Germline V gene lookup returns CDR1 SGHNT and CDR2 YENEEA. V trimming: 5 bases; J trimming: 6 bases; junction bases outside the gene matches: 11. The CDR3 has 16 amino acids. CDR3 amino acids: CASSATGGQGFNEQFF. In DNA form, the CDR3 reads TGTGCCAGCAGCGCCACAGGGGGACAGGGTTTCAATGAGCAGTTCTTC.

The CDR3, as DNA: TGTGCCAGCAGCTTAGCGGCAGGGGCGGACACTGAAGCTTTCTTT. Amino acid sequence: CASSLAAGADTEAFF. The chain has TRBV7-9 and TRBJ1-1, with D possibly being TRBD1 (6 bases). CDR1 SEHNR and CDR2 FQNEAQ come from the germline V gene (reference sequence). The CDR3 is 15 amino acids. V lost 0 bases and J lost 3, with 11 bases in between.

The chain uses TRBV6-6 and TRBJ2-1; 10 positions agree with TRBD2. V was pared by 7 bases and J by 7 bases, with 10 bases of the junction left unmatched. The CDR3 contains 15 residues. CDR1 and CDR2 from the germline V gene are MNHNY and SVGAGI (reference sequence). CDR3 sequence reads: CASTVSGRAANEQFF. The CDR3 DNA sequence: TGTGCCAGCACTGTGAGCGGGAGGGCGGCAAATGAGCAGTTCTTC.

The chain recombines TRBV30 with TRBJ2-2, with 9 positions matching TRBD1. Trimming removed 3 bases from V and 4 bases from J; junction bases left unmatched: 6. This CDR3 comprises 15 residues. The germline gives CDR1 GTSNPN, CDR2 SVGIG (reference sequence). The CDR3 nucleotides are TGTGCCTGGAGACCCCGGGACAGGGCCACCGGGGAGCTGTTTTTT. Its protein product is CAWRPRDRATGELFF.

This chain joins TRBV2 and TRBJ2-3; TRBD2 agrees at 9 bases. CDR3 length: 15 amino acids. Germline CDR1 is SNHLY and CDR2 is FYNNEI. The junction had 5 bases not matched to a gene; V was cut back by 5 bases and J by 2 bases. CDR3 DNA: TGTGCCAGCAGTCCGACTAGCGGAAACACAGATACGCAGTATTTT. This codes for CASSPTSGNTDTQYF.

The V and J genes are TRBV28 and TRBJ2-2, with D possibly TRBD1 on 7 matching bases. Germline V gene lookup returns CDR1 MDHEN and CDR2 SYDVKM. The CDR3 has 16 amino acids. V gave up 3 bases and J gave up 5 bases, with 16 bases separating them. The CDR3 reads CASSLEGAGTTGELFF. Written as DNA, the CDR3 is TGTGCCAGCAGTTTGGAGGGGGCGGGTACGACCGGGGAGCTGTTTTTT. The full variable domain, in which reference TRBV28 and TRBJ2-2 provide the parts outside the CDR3, is DVKVTQSSRYLVKRTGEKVFLECVQDMDHENMFWYRQDPGLGLRLIYFSYDVKMKEKGDIPEGYSVSREKKERFSLILESASTNQTSMYLCASSLEGAGTTGELFFGEGSRLTVL.

The chain carries TRBV19 and TRBJ2-3; TRBD2 is a possible D gene (6 bases). This CDR3 contains 16 residues. Trimming pared 4 bases from V and 3 bases from J, leaving 17 bases between. Per germline, CDR1 LNHDA and CDR2 SQIVND (reference sequence). The CDR3 sequence is CASSTRDSMGTDTQYF. The CDR3 DNA follows: TGTGCCAGTAGTACCCGGGACTCTATGGGGACAGATACGCAGTATTTT.

The gene calls are TRBV4-1 and TRBJ2-7; D is perhaps TRBD2 (5 bases). CDR3 length: 15 residues. V dropped 4 bases and J dropped 0 bases, with 13 bases sitting between them. CDR1 and CDR2 from the germline V gene are MGHRA and YSYEKL. In DNA form, the CDR3 reads TGCGCCAGCAGCCTCCTGGACTTGAGCTCCTACGAGCAGTACTTC. Protein sequence: CASSLLDLSSYEQYF.

The chain has TRBV7-9 and TRBJ2-3; D gene unclear. Looked up from germline, CDR1 is SEHNR and CDR2 is FQNEAQ (reference sequence). The ends were cut back, 7 bases at V and 5 bases at J, with 7 bases in the middle. CDR3 length: 11 amino acids. The CDR3 reads CASMARDTQYF. The CDR3 coding sequence is TGTGCCAGCATGGCCCGAGATACGCAGTATTTT.

This rearrangement joins TRBV28 to TRBJ2-1; 11 bases align to TRBD2. V shed 3 bases and J 1 base; nucleotides not matched to a gene: 2. CDR3 length: 16 amino acids. Germline V lookup: CDR1 MDHEN, CDR2 SYDVKM. CDR3 in DNA: TGTGCCAGCAGTTTGTTAGCGGGAGGGTCCTACAATGAGCAGTTCTTC. Translation: CASSLLAGGSYNEQFF.

This clone was picked up a small number of times. This rearrangement joins TRBV19 to TRBJ1-1; no firm D call. Trimming stripped 5 bases from V and 1 base from J, with 20 bases between. Germline V gene sequence: CDR1 LNHDA, CDR2 SQIVND (reference sequence). The CDR3 runs 17 residues. The CDR3, as DNA: TGTGCCAGTAGTGATATGACGAGGTCGAATCGGAACACTGAAGCTTTCTTT. Translating gives CASSDMTRSNRNTEAFF.

The rearrangement links TRBV7-3 to TRBJ2-7, with D tentatively TRBD2 (5 bases). CDR3 length: 13 residues. CDR1 and CDR2 from the germline V gene are SGHTA and FQGTGA. V was clipped by 0 bases and J by 3 bases, with 6 bases between them. DNA of the CDR3: TGTGCCAGCAGCTTAACGGGAGACTACGAGCAGTACTTC. Translation gives CASSLTGDYEQYF.

The chain carries TRBV29-1 and TRBJ1-1; 7 nucleotides agree with TRBD1. Per the germline V gene, CDR1 is SQVTM and CDR2 is ANQGSEA. This CDR3 has 13 amino acids. Germline trimming cut 6 bases from V and 5 bases from J; bases unmatched to any gene: 9. In DNA, the CDR3 is TGCAGCGTCGATACAGGGGTGAGGACTGAAGCTTTCTTT. Its protein is CSVDTGVRTEAFF.

The chain couples TRBV7-2 to TRBJ2-7; weak D call: TRBD1 (5 bases). The V and J ends lost 1 base and 5 bases respectively, with 6 bases between them. CDR3 size: 12 residues. The V gene's germline CDR1 is SGHTA and CDR2 FQGNSA. The CDR3 bases are TGTGCCAGCAGCTTAGACAGGAACGAGCAGTACTTC. Protein product: CASSLDRNEQYF.